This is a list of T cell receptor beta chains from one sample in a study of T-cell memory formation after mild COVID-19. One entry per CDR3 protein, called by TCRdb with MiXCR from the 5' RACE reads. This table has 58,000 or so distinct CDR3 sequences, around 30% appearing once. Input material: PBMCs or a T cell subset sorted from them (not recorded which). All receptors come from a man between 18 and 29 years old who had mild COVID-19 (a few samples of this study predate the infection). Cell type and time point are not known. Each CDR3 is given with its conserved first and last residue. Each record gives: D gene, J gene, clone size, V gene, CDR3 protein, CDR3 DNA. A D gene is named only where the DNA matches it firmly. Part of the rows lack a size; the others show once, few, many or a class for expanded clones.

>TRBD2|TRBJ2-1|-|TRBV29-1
CSVEAPHGLAGGQWLGNEQFF
TGCAGCGTTGAAGCCCCGCACGGGCTAGCGGGGGGGCAATGGTTAGGGAATGAGCAGTTCTTC
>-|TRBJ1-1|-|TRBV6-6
CASSYSTNQAFF
TGTGCCAGCAGTTACTCAACTAATCAAGCTTTCTTT
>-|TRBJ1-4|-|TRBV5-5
CASSSIRGYLGEKLFF
TGTGCCAGCAGCTCGATCCGGGGTTACCTCGGTGAAAAACTGTTTTTT
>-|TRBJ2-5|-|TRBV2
CASSETAAGAYPGETQYF
TGTGCCAGCAGTGAAACGGCGGCAGGGGCCTATCCTGGGGAGACCCAGTACTTC
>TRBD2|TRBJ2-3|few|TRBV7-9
CASSADRGVPYF
TGTGCCAGCAGCGCGGACCGGGGGGTTCCGTATTTT
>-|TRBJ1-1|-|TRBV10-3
CATDEGGAVNTEAFF
TGTGCCACCGATGAAGGGGGGGCCGTGAACACTGAAGCTTTCTTT
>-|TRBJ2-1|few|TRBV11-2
CASSLSETGAVNEQFF
TGTGCCAGCAGCTTAAGTGAAACGGGGGCTGTAAATGAGCAGTTCTTC
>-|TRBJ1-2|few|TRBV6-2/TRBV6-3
CASSSPASFIGYTF
TGTGCCAGCAGTTCACCAGCCTCCTTTATAGGCTACACCTTC
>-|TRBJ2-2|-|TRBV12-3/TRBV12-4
CASTSWGPGELFF
TGTGCCAGCACCTCCTGGGGGCCCGGGGAGCTGTTTTTT
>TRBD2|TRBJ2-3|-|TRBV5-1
CASSSPPGLAGGSTDTQYF
TGCGCCAGCAGCTCCCCTCCGGGACTAGCGGGGGGGAGCACAGATACGCAGTATTTT
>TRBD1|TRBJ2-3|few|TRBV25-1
CASNSDRDHTDTQYF
TGTGCCAGCAACTCCGACAGGGATCACACAGATACGCAGTATTTT
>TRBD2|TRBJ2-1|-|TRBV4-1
CASSQNSGGSYNEQFF
TGCGCCAGCAGCCAGAATAGCGGGGGATCCTACAATGAGCAGTTCTTC
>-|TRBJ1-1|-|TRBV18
CASSLSAEAFF
TGTGCCAGCTCACTAAGCGCTGAAGCTTTCTTT
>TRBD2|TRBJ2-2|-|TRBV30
CAWSEAGGGNTGELFF
TGTGCCTGGAGCGAGGCGGGGGGAGGGAACACCGGGGAGCTGTTTTTT
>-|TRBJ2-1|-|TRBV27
CASRALALGRREQFF
TGTGCCAGCAGAGCTTTAGCTTTGGGGAGAAGAGAGCAGTTCTTC
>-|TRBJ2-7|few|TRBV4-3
CASSQEWGHEQYF
TGCGCCAGCAGCCAAGAATGGGGCCACGAGCAGTACTTC
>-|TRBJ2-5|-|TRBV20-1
CSASLWGTRRETQYF
TGCAGTGCTAGCCTATGGGGGACTCGCAGAGAGACCCAGTACTTC
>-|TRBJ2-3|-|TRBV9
CASSVGGRRATDTQYF
TGTGCCAGCAGCGTAGGGGGGAGGAGGGCCACAGATACGCAGTATTTT
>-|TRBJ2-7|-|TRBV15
CATSRFGGGGEQYF
TGTGCCACCAGCAGATTCGGGGGAGGAGGCGAGCAGTACTTC
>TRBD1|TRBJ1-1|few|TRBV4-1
CASSQPGGVANTEAFF
TGCGCCAGCAGCCAACCAGGGGGGGTGGCGAACACTGAAGCTTTCTTT
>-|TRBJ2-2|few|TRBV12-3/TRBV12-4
CASRMDSPGELFF
TGTGCCAGCAGGATGGACAGTCCTGGGGAGCTGTTTTTT
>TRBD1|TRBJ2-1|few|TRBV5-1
CASSPGTGVDEQFF
TGCGCCAGCAGCCCCGGGACAGGGGTAGATGAGCAGTTCTTC
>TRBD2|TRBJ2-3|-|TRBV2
CASNMYRREDTQYF
TGTGCCAGCAACATGTACAGGCGGGAGGATACGCAGTATTTT
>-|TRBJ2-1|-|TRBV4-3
CASSPGQSSYNEQFF
TGCGCCAGCAGCCCCGGACAGAGCTCCTACAATGAGCAGTTCTTC
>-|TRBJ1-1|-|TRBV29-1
CSVCPNTEAFF
TGCAGCGTTTGCCCGAACACTGAAGCTTTCTTT
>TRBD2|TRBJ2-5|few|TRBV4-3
CASSPGGGVETQYF
TGCGCCAGCAGCCCCGGCGGGGGGGTAGAGACCCAGTACTTC
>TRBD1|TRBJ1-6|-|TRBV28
CASSSGQHNSPLHF
TGTGCCAGCAGTTCGGGACAGCATAATTCACCCCTCCACTTT
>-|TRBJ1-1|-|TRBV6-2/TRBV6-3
CASSRMTEAFF
TGTGCCAGCAGCCGAATGACTGAAGCTTTCTTT
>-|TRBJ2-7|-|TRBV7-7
CASSLGANYEQYF
TGTGCCAGCAGCTTGGGGGCAAACTACGAGCAGTACTTC
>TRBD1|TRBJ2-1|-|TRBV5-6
CASSLVLGGHNEQFF
TGTGCCAGCAGCTTGGTGTTAGGGGGCCATAATGAGCAGTTCTTC
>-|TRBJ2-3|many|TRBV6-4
CASSAGSTDTQYF
TGTGCCAGCAGTGCGGGGAGCACAGATACGCAGTATTTT
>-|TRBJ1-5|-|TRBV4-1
CASSQDVRGNLNQPQHF
TGCGCCAGCAGCCAAGATGTGCGAGGGAATCTCAATCAGCCCCAGCATTTT
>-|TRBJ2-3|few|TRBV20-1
CSARLDTQYF
TGCAGTGCTAGGCTAGATACGCAGTATTTT
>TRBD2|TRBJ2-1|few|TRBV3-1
CASSQRRGGRNEQFF
TGTGCCAGCAGCCAGAGGCGGGGGGGCAGGAATGAGCAGTTCTTC
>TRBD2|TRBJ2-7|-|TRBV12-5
CASGFAGDYIEQYF
TGTGCTAGTGGTTTCGCGGGGGACTACATCGAGCAGTACTTC
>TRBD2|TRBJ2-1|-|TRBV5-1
CASSRRLAGTYNEQFF
TGCGCCAGCAGCCGGAGACTAGCGGGGACCTACAATGAGCAGTTCTTC
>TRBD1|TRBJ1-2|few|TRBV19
CASSPRQGNYGYTF
TGTGCCAGTAGCCCGAGACAGGGAAACTATGGCTACACCTTC
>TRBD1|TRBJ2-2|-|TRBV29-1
CSVHVPGQGAVGELFF
TGCAGCGTTCACGTACCGGGACAGGGGGCGGTAGGGGAGCTGTTTTTT
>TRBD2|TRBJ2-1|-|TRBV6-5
CASSLVAGGEKNEQFF
TGTGCCAGCAGTTTAGTAGCGGGGGGGGAGAAGAATGAGCAGTTCTTC
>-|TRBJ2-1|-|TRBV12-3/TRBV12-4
CASSKDSYNEQFF
TGTGCCAGCAGTAAGGACAGTTACAATGAGCAGTTCTTC
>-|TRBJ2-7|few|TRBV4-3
CASSQDPLGTRF
TGCGCCAGCAGCCAAGATCCCCTCGGGACCCGCTTC
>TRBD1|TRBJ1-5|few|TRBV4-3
CASSQDSPWDRNQPQHF
TGCGCCAGCAGCCAAGATAGTCCGTGGGACAGAAATCAGCCCCAGCATTTT
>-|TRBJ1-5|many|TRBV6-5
CASSYSRRGGQPQHF
TGTGCCAGCAGTTACTCGAGAAGGGGTGGACAGCCCCAGCATTTT
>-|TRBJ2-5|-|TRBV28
CASRGPRQETQYF
TGTGCCTCTCGAGGGCCCCGCCAAGAGACCCAGTACTTC
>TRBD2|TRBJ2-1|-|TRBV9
CASSVGGRVEQFF
TGTGCCAGCAGCGTAGGGGGGAGGGTTGAGCAGTTCTTC
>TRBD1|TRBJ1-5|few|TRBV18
CASSPRDRRNQPQHF
TGTGCCAGCTCACCCCGGGACAGGCGGAATCAGCCCCAGCATTTT
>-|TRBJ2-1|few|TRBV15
CATSTRAAGNLDEQFF
TGTGCCACCAGCACCCGGGCGGCAGGGAATCTAGATGAGCAGTTCTTC
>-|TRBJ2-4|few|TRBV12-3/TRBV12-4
CASSLAEGPQDIQYF
TGTGCCAGCAGTTTAGCGGAGGGGCCCCAGGACATTCAGTACTTC
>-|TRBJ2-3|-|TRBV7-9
CASSRRSGEDRDTQYF
TGTGCCAGCAGCCGGAGGTCAGGAGAGGATAGAGATACGCAGTATTTT
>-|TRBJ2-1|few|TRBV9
CASSNNRGRREESYNEQFF
TGTGCCAGCAGCAACAACAGGGGAAGAAGGGAGGAGTCCTACAATGAGCAGTTCTTC
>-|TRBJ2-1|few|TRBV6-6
CASSAIGEQFF
TGTGCCAGCAGTGCTATCGGTGAGCAGTTCTTC